This T cell receptor beta chain stems from a study of cytomegalovirus exposure and HLA in healthy donors. The primer mix had 60 Vbeta and 13 Jbeta primers. Produced via immunoSEQ multiplex PCR; TCRdb's table is partial and in-frame only. This sample has 140,000 to 150,000 clones; more than 75% occur once, and the top ten carry around 2.9%. The CDR3 is made up of 14 amino acids. Germline V gene lookup returns CDR1 SGHNT and CDR2 YYREEE (reference sequence). V was shortened by 5 bases and J by 0 bases, with 11 bases between the two germline ends. The source material was PBMCs. The genes are TRBV5-4 and TRBJ1-2, with D perhaps matching TRBD1 (5 bases). This sequence was found in a female donor in good health and CMV-seronegative. This CDR3 is CASSGAGPNYGYTF. The CDR3 bases are TGTGCCAGCAGTGGGGCGGGGCCTAACTATGGCTACACCTTC. The full variable domain, in which reference TRBV5-4 and TRBJ1-2 provide the parts outside the CDR3, is ETGVTQSPTHLIKTRGQQVTLRCSSQSGHNTVSWYQQALGQGPQFIFQYYREEENGRGNFPPRFSGLQFPNYSSELNVNALELDDSALYLCASSGAGPNYGYTFGSGTRLTVV.